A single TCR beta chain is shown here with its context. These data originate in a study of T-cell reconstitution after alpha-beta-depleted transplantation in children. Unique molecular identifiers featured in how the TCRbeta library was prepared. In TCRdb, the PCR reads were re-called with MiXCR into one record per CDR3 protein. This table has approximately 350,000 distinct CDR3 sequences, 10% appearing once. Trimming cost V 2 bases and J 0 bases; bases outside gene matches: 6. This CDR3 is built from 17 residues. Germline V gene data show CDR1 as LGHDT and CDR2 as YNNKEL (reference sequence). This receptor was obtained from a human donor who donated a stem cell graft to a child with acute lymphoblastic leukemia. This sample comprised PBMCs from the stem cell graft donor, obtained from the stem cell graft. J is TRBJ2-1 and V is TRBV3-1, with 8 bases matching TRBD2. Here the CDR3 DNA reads TGTGCCAGCAGCCAAACCCCCAGCGGGAGCTCCTACAATGAGCAGTTCTTC. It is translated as CASSQTPSGSSYNEQFF.